This entry lists 24 T cell receptor beta chains sequenced from one sample in a study of beta chain features in type 1 diabetes. Sequencing targeted expressed TCRB transcripts, as all isolated RNA had been reverse transcribed. Clones were sequenced by immunoSEQ multiplex PCR, and TCRdb holds only the in-frame ones, with some missing. The profile covers 120,000 to 150,000 clones, with 9.5% to 10% appearing a single time and 0.55% to 0.65% taken by the ten largest. The sample taken for sequencing was central memory CD4+ T cells from blood. Source of these receptors: a woman aged 35 to 49 in good health.

This clone was observed a few times. The J gene is TRBJ2-5, the V gene TRBV19; 9 bases are shared with TRBD2. The CDR3 extends over 15 amino acids. From germline, CDR1 is LNHDA and CDR2 SQIVND (reference sequence). The ends lost 4 bases at V and 1 base at J; junction bases unmatched: 4. The CDR3 sequence: CASSNLAGFQETQYF. The CDR3 DNA reads as TGTGCCAGTAGTAACCTAGCGGGATTCCAAGAGACCCAGTACTTC.

The genes are TRBV7-2 and TRBJ2-2, with TRBD2 identical over 9 bases. Trimming at V came to 5 bases and at J to 5 bases, leaving 15 bases not matched to a gene. The germline gives CDR1 SGHTA, CDR2 FQGNSA. This CDR3 contains 18 residues. CDR3 DNA: TGTGCCAGCAGCCCCGGGACTAGCTTGGGGTTTAGGACCGGGGAGCTGTTTTTT. It codes for CASSPGTSLGFRTGELFF. The full variable domain, completed using reference TRBV7-2 and TRBJ2-2, is GAGVSQSPSNKVTEKGKDVELRCDPISGHTALYWYRQSLGQGLEFLIYFQGNSAPDKSGLPSDRFSAERTGGSVSTLTIQRTQQEDSAVYLCASSPGTSLGFRTGELFFGEGSRLTVL.

The V and J genes are TRBV6-5 and TRBJ1-1; D might be TRBD1 (5 bases). Trimming took 6 bases from V and 4 from J, leaving 12 bases between them. The CDR3 has 13 amino acids. Per the germline V gene, CDR1 is MNHEY and CDR2 is SVGAGI. The CDR3 DNA reads TGTGCCAGCAGCTCCGTCGACAGCACTGAAGCTTTCTTT. It encodes CASSSVDSTEAFF.

Ten or more counts support this clone. Here the CDR3 DNA reads TGTGCCAGCAGCGCGGGACAGCCGGTTGGGGAGACCCAGTACTTC. It specifies CASSAGQPVGETQYF. V is TRBV14 and J is TRBJ2-5; D possibly corresponds to TRBD1 (7 bases). Trimming took 5 bases from V and 5 from J, leaving 18 bases between them. This CDR3 has 15 amino acids. Per germline, CDR1 SGHDN and CDR2 FVKESK.

In its sample, this clone was seen a few times. This chain joins TRBV5-4 and TRBJ2-2, with a tentative D call TRBD1 (6 bases). Germline-derived CDR1 and CDR2 are SGHNT and YYREEE (reference sequence). Trimming stripped 3 bases from V and 8 bases from J, with 8 bases between. The CDR3 loop spans 12 amino acids. The chain's CDR3 is CASSSTGGELFF. DNA of the CDR3: TGTGCCAGCAGCTCTACAGGGGGGGAGCTGTTTTTT.

The V call is TRBV7-2, the J call TRBJ2-1; the match to TRBD2 covers 9 bases. V trimming: 6 bases; J trimming: 7 bases; junction bases outside the gene matches: 7. CDR1 and CDR2 (germline): SGHTA, FQGNSA. This CDR3 is 14 amino acids long. CDR3 coding DNA: TGTGCCAGCAGGGTTAGCGGGGGACCGAATGAGCAGTTCTTC. Translation: CASRVSGGPNEQFF. Supplemented by reference TRBV7-2 and TRBJ2-1, the full variable domain reads GAGVSQSPSNKVTEKGKDVELRCDPISGHTALYWYRQSLGQGLEFLIYFQGNSAPDKSGLPSDRFSAERTGGSVSTLTIQRTQQEDSAVYLCASRVSGGPNEQFFGPGTRLTVL.

This clone has more than one count but fewer than ten. The chain couples TRBV19 to TRBJ2-5; TRBD2 agrees at 10 bases. With 4 bases clipped from V and 5 bases from J, the junction kept 1 base outside the gene matches. The CDR3 covers 13 residues. CDR1 and CDR2 from the germline V gene are LNHDA and SQIVND (reference sequence). This CDR3 is CASSSSGGETQYF. In DNA, the CDR3 is TGTGCCAGTAGTAGTAGCGGGGGGGAGACCCAGTACTTC.

This sequence joins TRBV6-5 and TRBJ1-3; possible D gene TRBD1, 5 bases. The germline V and J ends were trimmed by 2 bases and 0 bases, with 8 bases remaining between them. Germline CDR1 and CDR2: MNHEY and SVGAGI. This CDR3 spans 15 amino acids. The CDR3 spells CASSYGRGSGNTIYF. The CDR3 DNA follows: TGTGCCAGCAGTTACGGGAGGGGCTCTGGAAACACCATATATTTT.

This clone occurred a few times. One junction end does not reproduce the germline sequence, and a read error may be involved. The chain carries TRBV7-7 and TRBJ2-1; 10 bases map to TRBD2. Germline V lookup: CDR1 SSHAT, CDR2 FNYEAQ (reference sequence). The CDR3 length is 15 residues. This chain's CDR3 is CASSSGSSGGNEQFF. DNA for the CDR3: TGTGCTAGCAGCTCTGGGAGTAGCGGGGGGAATGAGCAGTTCTTC.

The V call is TRBV27, the J call TRBJ2-7; 8 positions agree with TRBD1. This CDR3 is built from 14 residues. CDR1 and CDR2 from the germline V gene are MNHEY and SMNVEV (reference sequence). V was clipped by 5 bases and J by 6 bases; unmatched bases: 9. The CDR3 bases are TGTGCCAGCAGTATCCGACAGGGGTCAGGCGAGCAGTACTTC. Its translation is CASSIRQGSGEQYF.

The V and J genes are TRBV28 and TRBJ1-2; tentative D call: TRBD1 (5 bases). Per germline, CDR1 MDHEN and CDR2 SYDVKM. This CDR3 is 12 amino acids long. V was cut by 9 bases and J by 2 bases, with 10 bases left in between. In DNA, the CDR3 is TGTGCCAGTACAGGACGAAACTATGGCTACACCTTC. Translated, it gives CASTGRNYGYTF.

The chain recombines TRBV5-1 with TRBJ1-4; maybe TRBD1 (6 bases). Trimming shortened V by 0 bases and J by 3 bases, and 12 bases separated the two germline ends. This CDR3 spans 16 amino acids. Germline V gene sequence: CDR1 SGHRS, CDR2 YFSETQ. CDR3 residues: CASSLDPQGPNEKLFF. The CDR3 region has the DNA TGCGCCAGCAGCTTGGACCCACAGGGTCCTAATGAAAAACTGTTTTTT.

The table lists this clone with a few counts. The chain carries TRBV10-3 and TRBJ2-2; 10 positions match TRBD2. V shed 10 bases and J 5 bases; nucleotides not matched to a gene: 4. Germline CDR1 and CDR2: ENHRY and SYGVKD. There are 13 residues in the CDR3. CDR3 residues: CATQRGGTGELFF. In nucleotides, the CDR3 is TGTGCCACACAGCGGGGGGGGACCGGGGAGCTGTTTTTT.

This clone was observed at least ten times. The V and J genes are TRBV7-2 and TRBJ2-5; 9 bases are a match to TRBD1. V lost 5 bases to trimming and J lost 5 bases; unmatched junction nucleotides: 9. This CDR3 is 15 amino acids long. Germline values: CDR1 SGHTA, CDR2 FQGNSA. The CDR3 loop is CASSQGQGPWETQYF. CDR3 in DNA: TGTGCCAGCAGCCAAGGACAGGGGCCTTGGGAGACCCAGTACTTC.

The V call is TRBV18, the J call TRBJ2-7, with D unresolved. This CDR3 is built from 13 residues. Germline CDR1 KGHSH, CDR2 LQKENI. Deletions cut 0 bases from V and 5 bases from J, with 8 bases between. The CDR3 spells CASSPPASHEQYF. In DNA, the CDR3 is TGTGCCAGCTCACCACCGGCTAGTCACGAGCAGTACTTC.

V gene TRBV5-4 combines with J gene TRBJ2-1, with 7 bases identical to TRBD2. CDR3 length: 15 amino acids. CDR1 is SGHNT and CDR2 is YYREEE in the germline V gene (reference sequence). V trimming: 0 bases; J trimming: 11 bases; junction bases outside the gene matches: 11. The CDR3 DNA is TGTGCCAGCAGCTTGGCGTTGGGCGGGGGAAATCAGCAGTTCTTC. Its translation: CASSLALGGGNQQFF. Supplemented by reference TRBV5-4 and TRBJ2-1, the full variable domain reads ETGVTQSPTHLIKTRGQQVTLRCSSQSGHNTVSWYQQALGQGPQFIFQYYREEENGRGNFPPRFSGLQFPNYSSELNVNALELDDSALYLCASSLALGGGNQQFFGPGTRLTVL.

The chain recombines TRBV19 with TRBJ2-5; a weak D match, TRBD2 (6 bases). The germline CDR1 and CDR2 sequences are LNHDA and SQIVND (reference sequence). The CDR3 runs to 12 residues. Trimming shortened V by 4 bases and J by 3 bases, and 6 bases separated the two germline ends. CDR3 bases: TGTGCCAGTAGTACGGGGGAAGAGACCCAGTACTTC. Its translation is CASSTGEETQYF.

The chain carries TRBV10-3 and TRBJ2-1; 8 bases line up with TRBD1. Looked up from germline, CDR1 is ENHRY and CDR2 is SYGVKD. The CDR3 loop spans 14 amino acids. The V segment lost 3 bases and the J segment 5 bases; nucleotides outside the gene matches: 3. CDR3 sequence (DNA): TGTGCCATCAGTGAACGGACAGGGAACAATGAGCAGTTCTTC. Translation gives CAISERTGNNEQFF.

V usage is TRBV2 and J usage is TRBJ2-7; 9 bases line up with TRBD1. The V segment lost 8 bases and the J segment 2 bases; nucleotides outside the gene matches: 10. The CDR3 spans 15 residues. Germline V gives CDR1 SNHLY, CDR2 FYNNEI. CDR3 region: CASGRDRVRTYEQYF. The CDR3 DNA is TGTGCCAGCGGACGGGACAGGGTCAGGACCTACGAGCAGTACTTC. Filled out from reference TRBV2 and TRBJ2-7, the complete variable domain reads EPEVTQTPSHQVTQMGQEVILRCVPISNHLYFYWYRQILGQKVEFLVSFYNNEISEKSEIFDDQFSVERPDGSNFTLKIRSTKLEDSAMYFCASGRDRVRTYEQYFGPGTRLTVT.

The V call is TRBV2, the J call TRBJ2-5; TRBD2 matches 7 bases. Germline CDR1 SNHLY, CDR2 FYNNEI. This CDR3 is built from 13 residues. With V trimmed by 6 bases and J by 7 bases, 8 bases remained unmatched. The CDR3 loop reads CASRRDYQGTQYF. The CDR3 DNA follows: TGTGCCAGCAGGCGGGACTACCAGGGGACCCAGTACTTC.

The gene calls are TRBV29-1 and TRBJ1-2, with D hard to call. The CDR3 extends over 14 amino acids. V was cut by 6 bases and J by 3 bases, with 17 bases left in between. Germline CDR1 and CDR2: SQVTM and ANQGSEA. Here the CDR3 reads CSVRVRISDYGYTF. The CDR3 DNA follows: TGCAGCGTGAGGGTAAGGATAAGTGACTATGGCTACACCTTC.

The V and J genes are TRBV6-5 and TRBJ2-5; the D is unclear. Trimming took 6 bases from V and 4 from J, leaving 3 bases between them. The CDR3 extends over 10 amino acids. CDR1 MNHEY and CDR2 SVGAGI come from the germline V gene. The CDR3 DNA reads as TGTGCCAGCAGCCGAGAGACCCAGTACTTC. Its protein is CASSRETQYF.

The chain recombines TRBV6-5 with TRBJ2-7; 8 bases agree with TRBD1. Trimming removed 7 bases from V and 2 bases from J; junction bases left unmatched: 7. Per germline, CDR1 MNHEY and CDR2 SVGAGI. The CDR3 covers 14 residues. CDR3: CASKRTGSTYEQYF. The CDR3 DNA reads as TGTGCCAGCAAACGGACAGGGAGTACCTACGAGCAGTACTTC.

This clone was seen a few times. The rearrangement uses TRBV7-2 and TRBJ2-1, with TRBD1 matching over 7 bases. From germline, CDR1 is SGHTA and CDR2 FQGNSA. The CDR3 extends over 17 amino acids. The J segment lost 2 bases and the V segment lost 5 bases, leaving 12 bases of the junction unmatched. Written as DNA, the CDR3 is TGTGCCAGCAGCCCCCGGACAGGAGCGTGGACCTACAATGAGCAGTTCTTC. Protein: CASSPRTGAWTYNEQFF.